The clone carrying this TCR beta chain was observed a handful of times. The data were taken from a study of human T cells and chemical hapten exposure. In the authors' methods: Sequenced samples showed a median of around 100,000 TCRs each, with counts running from roughly 23,000 to 700,000. One entry per CDR3 protein results from TCRdb running MiXCR on the RACE reads. Here the V and J calls rest on TCRdb's processing, not on the authors' analysis. The repertoire holds 350,000 or so distinct CDR3 sequences, approximately 6.3% seen once, with 8.4% in the top ten. Time point in this sample: patch test 1, 2 weeks after DPC sensitization. Stated treatment: therapeutic diphenylcyclopropenone sensitization with weekly scalp DPC. CDR1 MGHDK and CDR2 SYGVNS come from the germline V gene. The CDR3 is 15 residues long. Trimming left V 2 bases short and J 3 bases short, with 12 bases between.

This specimen was whole blood, taken in connection with sensitization to the hapten diphenylcyclopropenone (DPC). This chain uses TRBV25-1 with TRBJ2-3; D might be TRBD2 (6 bases). The sequence came from a young woman with alopecia areata. Some clones in this sample may be carry-over from other donors' samples. CDR3: CASSERYGGTDTQYF. Written as DNA, the CDR3 is TGTGCCAGCAGTGAACGCTACGGGGGTACAGATACGCAGTATTTT. Full variable domain (remainder filled in from reference TRBV25-1 and TRBJ2-3): EADIYQTPRYLVIGTGKKITLECSQTMGHDKMYWYQQDPGMELHLIHYSYGVNSTEKGDLSSESTVSRIRTEHFPLTLESARPSHTSQYLCASSERYGGTDTQYFGPGTRLTVL.